This TCR beta chain was obtained from a study of shared clonotypes between healthy human individuals. Overall study: The plates for each donor numbered three CD4 naive, three CD4 memory, two CD8 naive and one CD8 memory.

Study outcomes and limitations: What limited the represented genetic and exposure-history diversity was the small number of donors. When compared with the clonotypes that were shared by all four sorted-subset donors, the non-shared clonotypes turned out to have lower generation probabilities. Around 5% of naive CD4 clonotypes were shared across a few donors.

The V gene's germline CDR1 is MNHNS and CDR2 SASEGT. Between the trimmed V and J ends, which lost 0 bases and 2 bases, there was a span of 5 bases. The CDR3 totals 13 residues. TCRdb's copy holds only in-frame clones and misses some; the assay was immunoSEQ multiplex PCR. This sample carries about 2.4 million clones, under 95% of them seen once, and the ten largest clones take about 0.34%. A word on this clone: Antigen unknown.

The chain joins TRBV6-1 to TRBJ2-7; no definite D call. Sequenced input: naive CD4+ T cells from PBMCs. Subset noted: CD45RA+ positively selected. This sequence originates from a man between 18 and 29 years old in good health. Some clones in this sample may be carry-over from other donors' samples. The CDR3 is CASSEARTYEQYF. DNA for the CDR3: TGTGCCAGCAGTGAAGCAAGAACCTACGAGCAGTACTTC.